This T cell receptor beta chain was profiled in a study of OX40 agonist ivuxolimab in advanced cancers. Using immunoSEQ multiplex PCR, the repertoire was profiled, and TCRdb retains in-frame clones only, with some absent. The table includes 80,000 to 100,000 clones, 85% to 95% detected once. The V segment lost 3 bases and the J segment 4 bases; nucleotides outside the gene matches: 7. The CDR3 consists of 15 residues. Germline lookup yields CDR1 SGHTS and CDR2 YDEGEE. This clone was picked up one time. The TCR comes from an adult with an advanced solid tumor such as melanoma, head and neck, liver or kidney cancer. This specimen consisted of CD4+ or CD8+ T cells sorted from blood, obtained in a trial of the OX40 agonist ivuxolimab. The V gene is TRBV5-8, the J gene TRBJ2-3; 8 bases line up with TRBD2. The chain's CDR3 is CASSSGLAPADTQYF. DNA for the CDR3: TGTGCCAGCAGCTCAGGACTAGCCCCAGCAGATACGCAGTATTTT.